This T cell receptor beta chain was documented in a study of T cells in Graves' hyperthyroidism and ophthalmopathy (dated by TCRdb to between 2017 and 2020). About the full investigation: To identify TCR V-J signatures that set the groups apart, the researchers used a discovery cohort of 100 or so patients, made up of fewer than 50 with Graves' ophthalmopathy and 57 with stable Graves' hyperthyroidism. Prospective prediction of ophthalmopathy was tested in an independent validation cohort of approximately 19 hyperthyroidism patients and some 17 patients who later progressed to ophthalmopathy. For training and testing, the 100 or so patients in the discovery cohort were randomly divided in a 7:3 ratio. In addition, the study compared T-cell repertoires in thyroid tissue and in blood from a handful of Graves' hyperthyroidism patients. Once sampling was done, hyperthyroidism patients were given methimazole at a starting dose of 30 mg daily, whereas ophthalmopathy patients were given high-dose intravenous methylprednisolone. The paper reports TCR Vbeta CDR3 sequencing of over 130 peripheral blood samples: over 40 ophthalmopathy, about 75 hyperthyroidism and around 17 progressor patients. The full study reports these points: During validation, the model predicted progression to ophthalmopathy a median of about 6.3 months ahead of onset, with just under 71% sensitivity and 72% to 80% specificity. Most expanded thyroid clonotypes (frequency above 0.001) were also detected in blood, a finding suggesting that blood repertoires may reflect thyroid immune responses. Sample size was not statistically predetermined, and blinding of investigators to group allocation was not performed. A model built on a 13 V-J signature distinguished ophthalmopathy from stable hyperthyroidism, reaching roughly 88% sensitivity and around 81% specificity in cross-validation and 80%/75% in testing.

Exclusion was applied to patients with uncontrolled infections, other autoimmune diseases, pregnancy or lactation. Diagnoses relied on clinical symptoms, serum thyroxine and TRAb, thyroid ultrasound and orbital computed tomography. Trizol reagent was used to extract total RNA, and RNA quality was then checked on an Agilent 2100 Bioanalyzer. About this clonotype: The specificity of this receptor is unknown. It has no much larger one-base neighbor in the sample; base qualities were not kept.

TCR beta CDR3 regions were amplified from RNA transcripts. The first round of RT-PCR for the TCR CDR3 was performed with the HTBI primer set and the Qiagen OneStep RT-PCR kit. Libraries were constructed in a second round of multiplex PCR, after which size selection and purification were performed. Paired-end sequencing of the libraries was performed with 100 bp reads on an Illumina HiSeq2000. Per the source publication's procedure: SOAPnuke was used to process the raw data, removing reads that contained adapters or uncalled bases, had a mean Phred below 15, or lacked an exact match to the constant primer or identifier. High-quality paired reads were merged with COPE v1.2.5, and unique nucleotide sequences were defined as clonotypes. Clonotypes were aligned to IMGT TRBV, TRBD and TRBJ reference segments using MiTCR v1.1. Analysis was restricted to V-J combinations with a frequency above 0.0001, which covered 99.2% of repertoires. A TCS score was defined as the ratio between F50 (clonal expansion) and ExV (chaos), using BLOSUM62-based TCRdist between CDR3 peptides within each V-J. Welch's t-statistics and random forest reduced around 510 V-J features to 10 to 15, which were used in a naive Bayes classifier (R e1071). The similarity between thyroid and blood repertoires was quantified using the Morisita-Horn index. TCRdb trimmed the raw reads at Q25, called clones with MiXCR and kept productive beta chains. Every entry covers one CDR3 protein and lists the most common genes and DNA from its rows. TCRdb assigned the V and J calls; the authors' analysis was not used. The sample table holds 490,000 or so distinct CDR3 sequences, of which 46% were seen once. The ten largest clonotypes hold around 47% of the sample.

CDR1 is given as SNHLY and CDR2 as FYNNEI, both from the germline V gene. From cysteine to phenylalanine, the CDR3 is 16 amino acids long. Only the CDR3 DNA stays, 48 bases, in frame from base 1. The chain uses TRBV2 and TRBJ1-2; TRBD1 lines up with 7 middle nucleotides. The receptor was isolated from an adult woman with Graves' disease, either hyperthyroidism or ophthalmopathy (not recorded which). The sample was peripheral blood or thyroid tissue (not recorded which). The DNA sequence is as follows: TGTGCTACCGGCGGGACACAGGGGAAGGCGACCTATGGCTACACCTTC. It is translated as CATGGTQGKATYGYTF.